This T cell receptor beta chain was recovered during a study of blood T cell dynamics during melanoma immunotherapy (dated by TCRdb to between 2020 and 2021). With regard to the full study: Patients had metastatic melanoma and received first-line pembrolizumab or nivolumab plus ipilimumab as standard of care in the United Kingdom. A training cohort was formed from consecutive patients, and a further independent group of patients from the same centre was pooled into an external validation set. To find early correlates of response, the study profiled the peripheral T cell receptor repertoires of patients with metastatic melanoma both before and after one cycle of checkpoint inhibitor therapy. Broad study findings and their caveats: Whether the T cell clones driving repertoire changes were melanoma-specific or reflected general immune activation could not be determined in the study. The relatively small sample size was acknowledged as a potential limitation on generalization of the results. Unlike progressors, patients who went on to achieve disease control showed a bifurcated reorganization of the PBMC repertoire at W3, with either increased clonality or increased diversity.

For every bulk PBMC sample, a fixed 350 ng of DNA was loaded. Following the manufacturer instructions, the immunoSEQ TCRb Assay kit was used to amplify TCR beta CDR3 sequences from genomic DNA. The KAPA Library Quantification Kit for Illumina platforms was used to quantify pooled libraries by qPCR. Pooled libraries were clustered at roughly 0.6-1.1 pM and sequenced on an Illumina NextSeq 500. The study's own analysis went as follows. Analysis of the TCR data relied on immunoSEQ ANALYZER and the R LymphoSeq package. A rearrangement efficiency score was calculated as productive divided by the sum of productive and non-productive CDR3 sequences. Within each patient, timepoints were compared pairwise for clonality, measured with the Gini coefficient, and for diversity, measured with the Renyi index at alpha=1. In LymphoSeq, clonal relatedness was computed using an edit distance of 3, and repertoire similarity was computed using the Bhattacharyya coefficient. To classify response, a linear discriminant analysis based on week-3 changes in clonality and diversity was built with the R MASS and caret packages. TCRdb holds this immuneACCESS table with in-frame rearrangements only. Some clones are missing; in checked studies, unresolved V genes explain under half, and the rest has no known cause. The V and J calls and clone size were taken over from that table, and D and trimming were inferred from the DNA. Present in this sample are 9,900 or so clones, about nine tenths of which were seen just once. Clones ranked in the top ten supply roughly a tenth of the sample.

The CDR3 runs 23 amino acids, cysteine and phenylalanine included. The kept DNA is CDR3 alone, 69 bases in frame from the first base. What the time point label conveys for this sample: pre-treatment baseline. Blood was sampled before treatment (T0) and at week 3 (W3), after the first cycle of checkpoint blockade. Except for a couple of patients with rapid clinical progression, response was assessed 12 weeks after the first infusion by RECIST 1.1; disease control meant complete response, partial response or stable disease. Patients with prior systemic cancer treatment, concomitant immunosuppressant therapy or synchronous other active malignancies were excluded. Bulk PBMC and plasma cell-free DNA were both sequenced for TCR beta so that circulating cells and T cell turnover could be tracked. Lymphoprep and SepMate tubes were used to isolate PBMC from blood, and red cell lysis was then performed. QIAamp DNA Blood Mini kits were used to extract DNA from PBMC and sorted T cell subsets.

With regard to this clone: Which antigen it targets is not known. No base quality values were provided; no much bigger clone lies one nucleotide off.

The sequence joins TRBV21-1 to TRBJ2-3; the listed D gene, TRBD1, was not tested against the DNA. TRBV21-1 counts as a pseudogene. Source: blood, taken from a patient treated with checkpoint blockade. The sequence was obtained from a human donor with melanoma. The DNA sequence is TGTGCCAGCAGCAAACGGCAGGTGGGACCGGGACAGAGATTTCGACCCTGCACAGATACGCAGTATTTT. It specifies CASSKRQVGPGQRFRPCTDTQYF.